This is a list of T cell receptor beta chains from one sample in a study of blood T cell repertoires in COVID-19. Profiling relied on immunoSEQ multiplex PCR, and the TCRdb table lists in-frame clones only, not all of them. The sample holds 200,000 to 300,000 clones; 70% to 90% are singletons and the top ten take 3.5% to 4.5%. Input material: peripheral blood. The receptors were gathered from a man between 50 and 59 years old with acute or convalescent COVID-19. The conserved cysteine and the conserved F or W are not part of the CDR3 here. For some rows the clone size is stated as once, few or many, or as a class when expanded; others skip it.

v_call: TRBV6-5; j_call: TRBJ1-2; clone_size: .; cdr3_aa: ASTMGTGQGYGYT
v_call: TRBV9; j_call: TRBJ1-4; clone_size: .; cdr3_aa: ASSGRLDRGVPANEKLF
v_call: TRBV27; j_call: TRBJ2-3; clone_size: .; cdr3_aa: ASSFPGGADTQY
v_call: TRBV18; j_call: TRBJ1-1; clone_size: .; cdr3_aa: ASSHGQGTNTEAF
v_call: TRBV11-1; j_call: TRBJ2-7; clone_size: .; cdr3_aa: ASGPYRSYEQY
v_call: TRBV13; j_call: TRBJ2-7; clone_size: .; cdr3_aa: ASSSNDRDPYEQY
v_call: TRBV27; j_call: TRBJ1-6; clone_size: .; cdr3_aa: ASSAGGSYNSPLH
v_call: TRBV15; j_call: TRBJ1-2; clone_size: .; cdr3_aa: ATSQDFQYGYT
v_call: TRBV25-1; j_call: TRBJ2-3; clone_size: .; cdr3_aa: ASSEAGPVTQY
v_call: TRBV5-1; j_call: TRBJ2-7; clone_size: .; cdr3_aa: ASSFGDRGEGHEQY
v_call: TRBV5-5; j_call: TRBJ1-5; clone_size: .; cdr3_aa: ASSLFQGANQPQH
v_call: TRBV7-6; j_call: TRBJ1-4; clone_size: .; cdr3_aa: ASSSRDRGRRGIEKLF
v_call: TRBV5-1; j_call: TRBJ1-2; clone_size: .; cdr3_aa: ASSLGTGIGYGYT
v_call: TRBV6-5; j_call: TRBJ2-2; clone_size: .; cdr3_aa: ASSYSTNTGELF
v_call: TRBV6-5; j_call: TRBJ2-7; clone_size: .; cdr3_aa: ASSYVTGRNEQY
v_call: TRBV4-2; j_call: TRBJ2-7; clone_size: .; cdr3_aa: ASTGGYEQY
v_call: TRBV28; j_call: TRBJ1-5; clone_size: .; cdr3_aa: ASCNPGTGVGQPQH
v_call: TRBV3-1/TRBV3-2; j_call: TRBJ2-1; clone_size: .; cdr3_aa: ASSQGGGSSYNEQF
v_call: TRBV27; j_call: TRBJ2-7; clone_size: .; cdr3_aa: ASSLISGDNLYEQY
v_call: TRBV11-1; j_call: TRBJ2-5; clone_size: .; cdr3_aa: ASSHGQGGETQY
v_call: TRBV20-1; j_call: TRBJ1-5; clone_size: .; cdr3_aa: SASDLAAAYSNQPQH
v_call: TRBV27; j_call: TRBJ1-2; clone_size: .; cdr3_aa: ASNLDRVVNYGYT
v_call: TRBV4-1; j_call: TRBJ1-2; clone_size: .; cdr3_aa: ASSQEGLRGDGYT
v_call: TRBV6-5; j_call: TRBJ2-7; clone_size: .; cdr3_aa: ASRGTSTYEQY
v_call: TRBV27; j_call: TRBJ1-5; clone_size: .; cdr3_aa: ASSFSRGDYGNQPQH
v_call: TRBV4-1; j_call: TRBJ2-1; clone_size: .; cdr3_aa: ASSRKAHGQGESSL
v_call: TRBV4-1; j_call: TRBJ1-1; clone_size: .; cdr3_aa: ASSQAPPTGMNTEAF
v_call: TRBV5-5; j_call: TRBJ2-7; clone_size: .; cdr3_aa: ASSSGRSEQY
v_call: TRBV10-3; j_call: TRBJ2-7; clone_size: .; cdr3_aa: AIRGTSGEALEQY
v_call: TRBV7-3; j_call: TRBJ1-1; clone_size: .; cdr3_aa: ASSLASNPNTEAF
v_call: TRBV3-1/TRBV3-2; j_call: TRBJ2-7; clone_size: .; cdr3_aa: ASSHRTSGSRQQY
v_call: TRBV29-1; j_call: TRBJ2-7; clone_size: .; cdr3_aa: SVEFVSGSSYEQY
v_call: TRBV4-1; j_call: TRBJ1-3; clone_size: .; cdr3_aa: ASSQDGRGTSGNTIY
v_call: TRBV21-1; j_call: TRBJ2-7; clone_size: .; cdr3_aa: ASSPRGSGNLHYEQY
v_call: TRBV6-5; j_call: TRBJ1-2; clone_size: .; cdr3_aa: ASRAWGGDYGYT
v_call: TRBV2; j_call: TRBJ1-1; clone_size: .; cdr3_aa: ASRPQPGEGKTTEAF
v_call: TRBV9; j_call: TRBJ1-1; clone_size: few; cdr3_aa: ASSVGPRGGEAF
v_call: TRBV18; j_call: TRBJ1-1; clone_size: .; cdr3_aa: ASSQGRSTEAF
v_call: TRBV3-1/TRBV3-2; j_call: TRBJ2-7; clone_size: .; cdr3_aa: ASSQDLRTGVYEQY
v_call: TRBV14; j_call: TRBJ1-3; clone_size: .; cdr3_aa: ASSHRVSGNTIY
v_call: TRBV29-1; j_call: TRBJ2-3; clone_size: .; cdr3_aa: SVDQGGTDTQY
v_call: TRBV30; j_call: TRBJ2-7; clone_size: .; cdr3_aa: AWSGSGSSYEQY
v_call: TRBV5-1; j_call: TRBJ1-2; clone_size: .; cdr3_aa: ASSLTGDYGYT